This T cell receptor (beta chain) was identified in a study of cytomegalovirus exposure and HLA in healthy donors. The CDR3 is 15 residues long. In germline, CDR1 is SGDLS, CDR2 YYNGEE. With 7 bases removed from V and 0 bases from J, the gap between germline ends came to 16 bases. The PCR made use of 60 Vbeta and 13 Jbeta primers. TCRdb's copy holds only in-frame clones and misses some; the assay was immunoSEQ multiplex PCR. The sample lists approximately 150,000 clones, approximately 80% occurring once. V gene TRBV9 combines with J gene TRBJ1-1; D is unclear. Sample: PBMCs. This TCR was sampled from a man aged 25 to 40 in good health and CMV-seropositive. The CDR3 here is CASSPAGDMNTEAFF. For the CDR3, the DNA is TGTGCCAGCTCCCCAGCAGGCGATATGAACACTGAAGCTTTCTTT. The full variable domain, in which reference TRBV9 and TRBJ1-1 provide the parts outside the CDR3, is DSGVTQTPKHLITATGQRVTLRCSPRSGDLSVYWYQQSLDQGLQFLIQYYNGEERAKGNILERFSAQQFPDLHSELNLSSLELGDSALYFCASSPAGDMNTEAFFGQGTRLTVV.